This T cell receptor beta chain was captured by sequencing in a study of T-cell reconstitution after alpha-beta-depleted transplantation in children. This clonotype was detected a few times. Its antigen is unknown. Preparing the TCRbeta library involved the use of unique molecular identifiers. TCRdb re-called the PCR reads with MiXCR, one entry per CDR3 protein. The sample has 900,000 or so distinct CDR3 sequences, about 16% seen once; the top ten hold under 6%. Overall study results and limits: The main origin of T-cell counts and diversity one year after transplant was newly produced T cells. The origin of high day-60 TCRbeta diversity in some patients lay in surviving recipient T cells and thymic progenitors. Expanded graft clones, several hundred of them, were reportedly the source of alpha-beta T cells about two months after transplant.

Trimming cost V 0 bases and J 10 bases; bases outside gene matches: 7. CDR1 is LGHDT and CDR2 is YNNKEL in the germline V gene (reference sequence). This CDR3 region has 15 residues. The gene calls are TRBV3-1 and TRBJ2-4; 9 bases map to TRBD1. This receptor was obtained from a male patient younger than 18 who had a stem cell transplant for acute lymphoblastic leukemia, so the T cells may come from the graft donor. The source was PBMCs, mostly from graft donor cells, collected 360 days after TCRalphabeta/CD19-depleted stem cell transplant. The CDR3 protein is CASSQEGGQGRIQYF. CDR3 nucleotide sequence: TGTGCCAGCAGCCAAGAAGGGGGACAGGGTAGGATTCAGTACTTC.